A single sample is the source of the 3 T cell receptor beta chains below, sequenced in a study of early T cells in non-severe SARS-CoV-2 infection. From the 5' RACE reads, TCRdb called clonotypes with MiXCR, one entry per CDR3 protein. The sample lists about 81,000 distinct CDR3 sequences, about 6% seen once, with roughly 7.8% in the top ten. The specimen sequenced was whole blood. Receptors originate from an adult who was a healthcare worker with PCR-confirmed SARS-CoV-2 infection or an uninfected control (not recorded which).

This clonotype was counted only a few times. Without the conserved terminal phenylalanine or tryptophan, this CDR3 likely stems from a read error. This chain connects TRBV28 to TRBJ1-2, with TRBD1 matching over 7 bases. With V trimmed by 5 bases and J by 3 bases, 6 bases remained unmatched. The CDR3 is 14 amino acids. Germline V lookup: CDR1 MDHEN, CDR2 SYDVKM. DNA of the CDR3: TGTGCCAGCAGTATAAGGGACAGCCACTATGGCTACACCTCC. Translating gives CASSIRDSHYGYTS.

The chain is built from TRBV6-5 and TRBJ1-1, with unresolved D. The CDR3 is 15 amino acids. The V gene lost 2 bases and the J gene lost 0 bases, with 10 bases spanning the gap. CDR1 is MNHEY and CDR2 is SVGAGI in the germline V gene. CDR3 sequence (DNA): TGTGCCAGCAGTTACAGTGGCGGAATGAACACTGAAGCTTTCTTT. This encodes CASSYSGGMNTEAFF.

V usage is TRBV10-2 and J usage is TRBJ2-4; D possibly corresponds to TRBD2 (6 bases). V lost 5 bases and J 5 bases, leaving 13 bases between the germline ends. The CDR3 runs 14 residues. Germline V gene data show CDR1 as WSHSY and CDR2 as SAAADI. CDR3 DNA: TGCGCCAGCAGTTGGGGGGACCAGGAAAACATTCAGTACTTC. It encodes CASSWGDQENIQYF.